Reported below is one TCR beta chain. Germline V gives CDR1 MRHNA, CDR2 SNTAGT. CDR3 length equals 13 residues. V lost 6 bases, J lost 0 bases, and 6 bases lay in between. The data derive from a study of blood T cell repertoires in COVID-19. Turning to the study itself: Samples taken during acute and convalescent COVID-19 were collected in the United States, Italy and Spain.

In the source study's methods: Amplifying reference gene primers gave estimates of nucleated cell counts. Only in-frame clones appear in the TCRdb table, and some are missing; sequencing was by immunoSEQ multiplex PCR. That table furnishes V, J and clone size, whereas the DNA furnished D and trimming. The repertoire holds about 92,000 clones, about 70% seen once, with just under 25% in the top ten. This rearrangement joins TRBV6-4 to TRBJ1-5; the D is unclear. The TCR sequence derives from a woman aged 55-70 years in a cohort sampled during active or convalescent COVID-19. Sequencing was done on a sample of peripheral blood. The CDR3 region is CASRHYSNQPQHF. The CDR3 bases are TGTGCCAGCAGACACTATAGCAATCAGCCCCAGCATTTT.